These 5 T cell receptor beta chains came from one sample sequenced in a study of regulatory T cells in long-lasting Graves disease. Sample time point: newly diagnosed GD, antithyroid drugs for less than 3 months. TCR sequences were obtained from RNA taken from PBMCs. Investigators prepared the TCR beta libraries by applying iRepertoire HTBI primers and Arm-PCR of CDR3 regions. TCRdb called the multiplex PCR reads again in MiXCR, with one record for every CDR3 protein. The table includes hundreds of thousands of distinct CDR3 sequences, roughly 15% detected once. The sample also formed part of further work on T cells in Graves' hyperthyroidism and ophthalmopathy.

Specimen: peripheral blood mononuclear cells (PBMCs), collected at new diagnosis, from a patient treated with antithyroid drugs. All receptors derive from a woman in her twenties or thirties with Graves disease.

V is TRBV30 and J is TRBJ2-2; the D is unclear. The V end was cut by 0 bases, the J end by 6 bases, with 14 bases between. This CDR3 region has 15 residues. Germline-derived CDR1 and CDR2 are GTSNPN and SVGIG (reference sequence). The CDR3 protein is CAWSVADLASGELFF. CDR3 bases: TGTGCCTGGAGTGTAGCCGACTTGGCATCCGGGGAGCTGTTTTTT.

The chain links TRBV7-9 to TRBJ1-4; D not resolved. Trimming took off 1 base at V and 8 bases at J, with 17 bases between the two ends. The CDR3 is 16 residues long. The germline V gene has CDR1 SEHNR and CDR2 FQNEAQ (reference sequence). CDR3 coding DNA: TGTGCCAGCAGCTTAGTCCCGGGCCCACGGAAGGAAAAACTGTTTTTT. It encodes CASSLVPGPRKEKLFF.

The sample holds many counts of this clonotype. V gene TRBV11-2 combines with J gene TRBJ2-7, with a tentative D call TRBD2 (6 bases). V lost 1 base to trimming and J lost 5 bases, with 12 bases between them. CDR3 length equals 14 residues. Germline CDR1 and CDR2: SGHAT and FQNNGV. This CDR3 reads CASSLGQGGDEQYF. CDR3 nucleotides: TGTGCCAGCAGCTTAGGTCAGGGAGGCGACGAGCAGTACTTC.

This clonotype was seen many times. This CDR3 is CASSGTQIRNQPQHF. The CDR3 nucleotides read TGTGCCAGCAGTGGGACCCAGATTCGCAATCAGCCCCAGCATTTT. The chain combines TRBV2 with TRBJ1-5; D is uncertain. CDR1 and CDR2 from the germline V gene are SNHLY and FYNNEI. V was pared by 4 bases and J by 2 bases, with 12 bases between. The CDR3 runs to 15 residues.

This clonotype was picked up many times. V is TRBV28 and J is TRBJ1-2, with D perhaps matching TRBD1 (5 bases). CDR1 is MDHEN, CDR2 SYDVKM, per germline. The length of the CDR3 is 14 residues. V was cut by 4 bases and J by 4 bases, with 13 bases left in between. The CDR3 is CASSSRGAIYGYTF. The CDR3 nucleotides are TGTGCCAGCAGTTCGCGGGGCGCGATCTATGGCTACACCTTC.